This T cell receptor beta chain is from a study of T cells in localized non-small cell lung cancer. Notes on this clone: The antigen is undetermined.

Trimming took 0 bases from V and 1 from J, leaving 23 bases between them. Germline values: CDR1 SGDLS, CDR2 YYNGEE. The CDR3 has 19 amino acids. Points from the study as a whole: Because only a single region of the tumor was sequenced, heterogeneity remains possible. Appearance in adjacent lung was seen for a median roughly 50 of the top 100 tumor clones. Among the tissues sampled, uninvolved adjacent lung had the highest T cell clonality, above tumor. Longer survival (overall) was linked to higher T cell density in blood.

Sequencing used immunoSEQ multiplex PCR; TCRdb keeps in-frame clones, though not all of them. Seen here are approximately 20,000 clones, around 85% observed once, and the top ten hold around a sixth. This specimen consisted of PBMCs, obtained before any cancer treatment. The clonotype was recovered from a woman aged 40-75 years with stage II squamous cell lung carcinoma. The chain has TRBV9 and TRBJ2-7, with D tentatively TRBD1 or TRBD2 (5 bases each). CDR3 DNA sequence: TGTGCCAGCAGCGTAGACGGGGCGGGCGCCATTACCCTTTCCTACGAGCAGTACTTC. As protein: CASSVDGAGAITLSYEQYF.